This T cell receptor (beta chain) was captured in a study of Ad26.COV2.S vaccination and SARS-CoV-2 variants (dated by TCRdb to the early 2020s). For context, the study as a whole: Vaccine-arm donors came from COV1001, a multicentre, randomized, double-blind, placebo-controlled phase I-IIa trial of Ad26.COV2.S in healthy adults. Ad26.COV2.S was given intramuscularly at 5x10^10 or 1x10^11 viral particles, as a single shot or as two shots 56 days apart. The specificity and breadth of SARS-CoV-2-reactive T cell receptors after Ad26.COV2.S vaccination were assessed by TCRbeta repertoire sequencing. A total of roughly 32 samples were included in the TCR-sequenced set, comprising 19 Ad26.COV2.S vaccine recipients, 5 placebo recipients and 8 SARS-CoV-2 convalescent individuals. Trial participants were randomized into five groups of five: low-dose or high-dose Ad26.COV2.S given once or twice, or placebo on both occasions. Investigators did not know the trial group allocation while performing experiments and assessing outcomes.

CDR1 and CDR2 are read off the germline V gene (reference sequence) as MNHEY and SMNVEV. Measured from the cysteine to the phenylalanine, the CDR3 is 14 residues long. Only CDR3 DNA remains: 42 bases, in frame from the first base. The germline ends are 12 bases apart after V is trimmed by 2 bases and J by 4 bases. Broader findings and caveats from the paper: Substantial breadth of spike-specific CD8+ and CD4+ T cell responses was reported after vaccination. The study was not powered for comparison of responses between vaccine doses or regimens. Ad26.COV2.S recipients had higher spike-specific TCR breadth than placebo recipients (P = 0.0014). Comparable non-spike TCR breadth was observed between vaccine and placebo recipients, consistent with only spike being contained in the vaccine. The authors noted that the TCR breadth and depth analyses may have underestimated total T cell responses.

The immunoSEQ Assay was used to sequence TCRbeta CDR3 regions. After extraction, genomic DNA underwent amplification by bias-controlled multiplex PCR, followed by high-throughput sequencing. Per the authors' processing: To quantify the absolute abundance of each unique TCRbeta CDR3 region, sequences were collapsed and filtered. T cell fraction was estimated by normalizing TCRbeta template counts to usable DNA, with usable DNA measured through amplification of reference genes found in all nucleated cells. Repertoire TCRs were annotated as SARS-CoV-2-specific by exact matching of V gene, CDR3 amino acid sequence and J gene to a known reactive TCR set. The reference SARS-CoV-2 TCR set came from MIRA and was filtered for enrichment in COVID-19-positive ImmuneCODE repertoires, removing public or cross-reactive TCRs. Drawing on the MIRA antigens, annotated TCRs were analysed further at the level of specific ORF or position within ORF. Breadth was defined as annotated unique rearrangements over total unique productive rearrangements; depth was the summed frequency of those rearrangements. TCR breadth was compared between groups using two-sided Wilcoxon rank-sum tests. TCRdb mirrors the immuneACCESS table, restricted to in-frame sequences. Some clones are absent from its copies; in checked studies, under half trace to an unresolved V gene, and the reason for the others is unknown. That table gives V, J and clone size, and the DNA gave D and trimming. This sample gives a few hundred thousand clones in total; over 80% of them show up just once. The leading ten clones occupy 1.5% to 2% of the sample.

In the case of this clone: The antigen it recognizes is unknown. No base qualities exist here, and no much larger clone lies one base off it.

The treatment or condition label for this specimen denotes: over 15 received Ad26.COV2.S at low or high dose, single or two shots; five or six received placebo; per-sample allocation not given. Repertoires of vaccine and placebo recipients were sequenced from samples taken on day 63 after the first injection. Between 29 July and 7 August 2020, Cohort 1b enrolled 20 to 30 adults aged 18-55 years at one site in Boston, USA. Ad26.COV2.S was a replication-incompetent adenovirus type 26 vector that expressed a prefusion-stabilized SARS-CoV-2 spike protein derived from the original Wuhan strain. Rearrangement joined TRBV27 to TRBJ2-7, with TRBD1 perhaps the D gene, on 6 matching bases. The sequence came from a person aged 18-65 years who received the Ad26.COV2.S COVID-19 vaccine or a placebo. The sequenced sample was peripheral blood, obtained in a trial of Ad26.COV2.S vaccine versus placebo. The nucleotide sequence reads as follows: TGTGCCAGCAGTTTAAGGGGGTTGACTTACGAGCAGTACTTC. This encodes CASSLRGLTYEQYF.